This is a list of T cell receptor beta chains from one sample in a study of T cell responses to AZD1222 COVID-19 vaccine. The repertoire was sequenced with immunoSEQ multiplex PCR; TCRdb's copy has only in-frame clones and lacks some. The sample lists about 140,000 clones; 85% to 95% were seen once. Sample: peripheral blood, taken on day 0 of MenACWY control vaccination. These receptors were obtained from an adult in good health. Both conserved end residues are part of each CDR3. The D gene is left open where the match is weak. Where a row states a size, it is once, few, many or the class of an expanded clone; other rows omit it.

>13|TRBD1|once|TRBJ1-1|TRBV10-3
TGTGCCATCAGTTACAGGGGAGGTACTGAAGCTTTCTTT
CAISYRGGTEAFF
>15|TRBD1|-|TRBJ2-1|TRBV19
TGTGCCAGTACTGCGGCGACAGGGGGCTTGTTTGAGCAGTTCTTC
CASTAATGGLFEQFF
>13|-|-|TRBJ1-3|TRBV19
TGTGCCAGCTTACCAGTTACTGGAAACACCATATATTTT
CASLPVTGNTIYF
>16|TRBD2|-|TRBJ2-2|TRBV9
TGTGCCAGCAGCGTCGGACTAGCGGGGAACACCGGGGAGCTGTTTTTT
CASSVGLAGNTGELFF
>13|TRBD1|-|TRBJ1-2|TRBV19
TGTGCCAGTCGGACAGGAGGTAACTATGGCTACACCTTC
CASRTGGNYGYTF
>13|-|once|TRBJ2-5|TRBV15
TGTGCCACCAGCAGCAACGGAGAAGAGACCCAGTACTTC
CATSSNGEETQYF
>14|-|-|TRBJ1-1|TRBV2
TGTGCCAGCAGTGGGCTAAGGGACCCCACTGAAGCTTTCTTT
CASSGLRDPTEAFF
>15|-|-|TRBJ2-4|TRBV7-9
TGTGCCAGCAGCCCGGGATGGGCAGCCAAAAACATTCAGTACTTC
CASSPGWAAKNIQYF
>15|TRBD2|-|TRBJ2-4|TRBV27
TGTGCCAGCAGTCCTCGGGGGGAGGCCGGGGCGAATCAGTACTTC
CASSPRGEAGANQYF
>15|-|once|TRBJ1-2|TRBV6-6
TGTGCCAGCAGCCAACGACAGTCGTCGGCAGGAGGCTACACCTTC
CASSQRQSSAGGYTF
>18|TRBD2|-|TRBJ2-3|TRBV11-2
TGTGCCAGCAGCTTAGTTATAGCGGGAGGGCCCCCCACAGATACGCAGTATTTT
CASSLVIAGGPPTDTQYF
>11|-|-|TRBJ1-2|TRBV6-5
TGTGCCAGCAGTTACAGGGGTGGCTACACCTTC
CASSYRGGYTF
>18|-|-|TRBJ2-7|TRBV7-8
TGTGCCAGCAGCTTAGTCACCTTACTCAGCGGCCCGATTGACGAGCAGTACTTC
CASSLVTLLSGPIDEQYF
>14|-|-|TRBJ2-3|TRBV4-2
TGTGCCAGCAGCCAAGAACTAGTAACAGATACGCAGTATTTT
CASSQELVTDTQYF
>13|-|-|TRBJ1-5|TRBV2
TGTGCCAGCAGTGAGGGTTTACGGGAGCCCCAGCATTTT
CASSEGLREPQHF
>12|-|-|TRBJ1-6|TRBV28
TGTGCCAGCAGTTTATCGGAGATGCCCCTCCACTTT
CASSLSEMPLHF
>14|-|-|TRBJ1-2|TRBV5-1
TGCGCCAGCAGCTTGGAACCAGTGAACTATGGCTACACCTTC
CASSLEPVNYGYTF
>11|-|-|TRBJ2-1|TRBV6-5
TGTGCCAGCAGCAGAGGGGATGAGCAGTTCTTC
CASSRGDEQFF
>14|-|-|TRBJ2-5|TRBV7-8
TGTGCCAGCAGCTTAGTAGGGAACCGGGAGACCCAGTACTTC
CASSLVGNRETQYF
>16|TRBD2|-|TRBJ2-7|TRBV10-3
TGTGCCATCAGTGGGACTAGCGGGACCTTATCCTACGAGCAGTACTTC
CAISGTSGTLSYEQYF
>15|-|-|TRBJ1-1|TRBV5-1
TGCGCCAGCAGCTTGGGAGGCAGCTATAACACTGAAGCTTTCTTT
CASSLGGSYNTEAFF
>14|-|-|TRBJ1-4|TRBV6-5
TGTGCCAGCAGTTATAACGGTCTTAATGAAAAACTGTTTTTT
CASSYNGLNEKLFF
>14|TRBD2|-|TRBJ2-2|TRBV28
TGTGCCAGCCTTAGCGGGAGTTGGACCGGGGAGCTGTTTTTT
CASLSGSWTGELFF
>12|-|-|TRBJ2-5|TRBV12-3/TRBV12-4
TGTGCCAGCTCCCGGGGGATGGGGACCCAGTACTTC
CASSRGMGTQYF
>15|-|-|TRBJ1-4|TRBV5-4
TGTGCCAGCAGCTTGGGGACAGTTTCCCGTGAAAAACTGTTTTTT
CASSLGTVSREKLFF
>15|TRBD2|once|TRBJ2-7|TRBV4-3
TGCGCCAGCAGCCAAGATGGCCTAGCGGGGAACGAGCAGTACTTC
CASSQDGLAGNEQYF
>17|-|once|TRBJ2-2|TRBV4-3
TGCGCCAGCAGCCAAGACTTCCCAGGATCTAACACCGGGGAGCTGTTTTTT
CASSQDFPGSNTGELFF
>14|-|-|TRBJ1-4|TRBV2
TGTGCCAGCAGTGTCTTACTCAGCGTTGAAAAACTGTTTTTT
CASSVLLSVEKLFF
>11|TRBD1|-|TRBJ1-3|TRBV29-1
TGCAGCGTTGCAGGGGGGGACACCATATATTTT
CSVAGGDTIYF
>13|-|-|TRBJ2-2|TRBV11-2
TGTGCCAGCAGCTTAACTGTCGACGGGGAGCTGTTTTTT
CASSLTVDGELFF
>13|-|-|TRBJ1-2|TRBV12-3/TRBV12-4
TGTGCCAGCACGCGAACAGGGACGAATGGCTACACCTTC
CASTRTGTNGYTF
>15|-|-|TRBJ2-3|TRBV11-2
TGTGCCAGCAGTACTTGGGGGGGCGGCACAGATACGCAGTATTTT
CASSTWGGGTDTQYF
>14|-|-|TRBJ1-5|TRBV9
TGTGCCAGCAGCGTAACGGATAGCAATCAGCCCCAGCATTTT
CASSVTDSNQPQHF
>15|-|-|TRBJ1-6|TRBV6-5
TGTGCCAGCAGTTACTCGAAGGCAGGGAATTCACCCCTCCACTTT
CASSYSKAGNSPLHF
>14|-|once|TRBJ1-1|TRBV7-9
TGTGCCAGCAGCTCGCTAGGGGGGGATACTGAAGCTTTCTTT
CASSSLGGDTEAFF
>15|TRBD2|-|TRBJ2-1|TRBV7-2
TGTGCCAGCAGCCCGTGGGGACTAGCGTACAATGAGCAGTTCTTC
CASSPWGLAYNEQFF
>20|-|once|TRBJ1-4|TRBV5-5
TGTGCCAGCAGCCCGCGATCCCGGGTCTGGCAGGTGACAACTAATGAAAAACTGTTTTTT
CASSPRSRVWQVTTNEKLFF
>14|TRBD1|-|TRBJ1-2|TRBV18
TGTGCCAGCTCTCCGGGACAGACCCACTATGGCTACACCTTC
CASSPGQTHYGYTF
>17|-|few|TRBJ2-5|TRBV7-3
TGTGCCAGCAGCTTAACGGTTAGGCTAGCTACCTCGGAGACCCAGTACTTC
CASSLTVRLATSETQYF
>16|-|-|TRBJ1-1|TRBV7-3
TGTGCCAGCAGCTCCCAGCCAGTGGGCGGGTACACTGAAGCTTTCTTT
CASSSQPVGGYTEAFF
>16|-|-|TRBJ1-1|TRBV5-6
TGTGCCAGCAGCTTGATCTCCGGACTGTCGAACACTGAAGCTTTCTTT
CASSLISGLSNTEAFF
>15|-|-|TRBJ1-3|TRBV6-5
TGTGCCAGCAGTCGAACCGGGACCTCTGGAAACACCATATATTTT
CASSRTGTSGNTIYF
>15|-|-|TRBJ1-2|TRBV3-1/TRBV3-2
TGTGCCAGCAGTCCAACTACAGGGTCTAACTATGGCTACACCTTC
CASSPTTGSNYGYTF
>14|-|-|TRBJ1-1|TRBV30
TGTGCCTCGGGGCTCAAAGGGAAGAACACTGAAGCTTTCTTT
CASGLKGKNTEAFF
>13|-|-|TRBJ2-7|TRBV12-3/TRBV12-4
TGTGCCAGCAGTGCTTCGGGATGGTACGAGCAGTACTTC
CASSASGWYEQYF
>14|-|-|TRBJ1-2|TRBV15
TGTGCCACCAGCAGATCCGGGACATCCTATGGCTACACCTTC
CATSRSGTSYGYTF
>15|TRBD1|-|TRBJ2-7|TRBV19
TGTGCCAGTAGCCAAAACCGGGACAGATCCTACGAGCAGTACTTC
CASSQNRDRSYEQYF
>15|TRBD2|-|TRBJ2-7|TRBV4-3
TGCGCCAGCAGCCCTCAGCCCGGACTGGGGGGGGAGCAGTACTTC
CASSPQPGLGGEQYF
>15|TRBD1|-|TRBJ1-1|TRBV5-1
TGCGCCAGCACAAACGACCCAGGGGGGTACACTGAAGCTTTCTTT
CASTNDPGGYTEAFF
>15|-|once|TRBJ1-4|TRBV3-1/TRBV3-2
TGTGCCAGCAGCCAAGGGAAGGGGCCGGCCGAAAAACTGTTTTTT
CASSQGKGPAEKLFF
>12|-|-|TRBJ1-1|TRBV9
TGTGCCAGCAGCGAGTGGGGTAGGGAAGCTTTCTTT
CASSEWGREAFF
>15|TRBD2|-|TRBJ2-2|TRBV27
TGTGCCAGCAGTTTCCTAGCGGGAGTTGCTGGGGAGCTGTTTTTT
CASSFLAGVAGELFF
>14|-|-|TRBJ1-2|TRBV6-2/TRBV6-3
TGTGCCAGCAGTCACCAGATCCTTTTCTATGGCTACACCTTC
CASSHQILFYGYTF